The clone carrying this TCR beta chain came up many times. Its antigen is still unknown. The CDR3 is 14 amino acids. Trimming stripped 6 bases from V and 4 bases from J, with 15 bases between. The V gene's germline CDR1 is SNHLY and CDR2 FYNNEI. Here immunoSEQ multiplex PCR was the method, and the copy in TCRdb shows in-frame clones only, minus some. There are about 36,000 clones in the sample, none observed a single time. These data belong to a study of T cells after posttransplantation cyclophosphamide. Study results and limitations: After PTCy, TRB diversity resembled that of CNI/methotrexate controls.

The receptor was isolated from a girl between 5 and 17 years old in good health, CMV-negative, and a related stem cell transplant donor. The sample consisted of PBMCs. The V gene is TRBV2, the J gene TRBJ1-2; D is unclear. The CDR3 here is CASRPRAVGYGYTF. CDR3 DNA sequence: TGTGCCAGCAGACCGAGGGCAGTGGGCTATGGCTACACCTTC. Using reference TRBV2 and TRBJ1-2 for the parts outside the CDR3, the full variable domain is EPEVTQTPSHQVTQMGQEVILRCVPISNHLYFYWYRQILGQKVEFLVSFYNNEISEKSEIFDDQFSVERPDGSNFTLKIRSTKLEDSAMYFCASRPRAVGYGYTFGSGTRLTVV.